The 14 T cell receptor beta chains below all came from one sample that was sequenced in a study of OX40 agonist ivuxolimab in advanced cancers. Libraries came from the immunoSEQ multiplex PCR assay. TCRdb holds this immuneACCESS table with in-frame rearrangements only. Some clones are missing; in checked studies, unresolved V genes explain under half, and the rest has no known cause. This sample is represented by around 25,000 clones; around four fifths of them were singletons. 1.1% to 1.5% of the sample lies in the top ten. The sequencing here drew on CD4+ or CD8+ T cells sorted from blood, taken in a trial of the OX40 agonist ivuxolimab. These receptors came from an adult with an advanced solid tumor such as melanoma, head and neck, liver or kidney cancer.

This clone was observed a few times. The chain couples TRBV6-5 to TRBJ2-5; D may be TRBD1 or TRBD2 (6 bases each). Germline V CDR1 and CDR2: MNHEY, SVGAGI. The CDR3 sequence is 14 residues long. V lost 7 bases, J lost 6 bases, and 18 bases lay in between. This CDR3 is CASTPFRGQQTQYF. Here the CDR3 DNA reads TGTGCCAGCACTCCCTTCCGGGGGCAACAGACCCAGTACTTC.

The chain combines TRBV6-6 with TRBJ2-7, with TRBD2 as a possible D gene (6 bases). Germline V gives CDR1 MNHNY, CDR2 SVGAGI (reference sequence). CDR3 length: 13 residues. Trimming took off 2 bases at V and 3 bases at J, with 8 bases between the two ends. CDR3 in DNA: TGTGCCAGCAGTTACCCGGAGGGCTACGAGCAGTACTTC. The encoded protein is CASSYPEGYEQYF.

V gene TRBV27 combines with J gene TRBJ1-4; 7 bases line up with TRBD1. CDR3 length equals 12 residues. CDR1 is MNHEY and CDR2 is SMNVEV in the germline V gene (reference sequence). The ends lost 8 bases at V and 11 bases at J; junction bases unmatched: 8. In DNA, the CDR3 is TGTGCCAGCCGGGACAGATACTTTAAACTGTTTTTT. As protein: CASRDRYFKLFF. The full variable domain, in which reference TRBV27 and TRBJ1-4 provide the parts outside the CDR3, is EAQVTQNPRYLITVTGKKLTVTCSQNMNHEYMSWYRQDPGLGLRQIYYSMNVEVTDKGDVPEGYKVSRKEKRNFPLILESPSPNQTSLYFCASRDRYFKLFFGSGTQLSVL.

The chain uses TRBV2 and TRBJ1-6, with D perhaps matching TRBD1 (5 bases). Germline lookup yields CDR1 SNHLY and CDR2 FYNNEI. V shed 3 bases and J shed 7 bases, with 13 bases lying between them. CDR3 size: 15 residues. DNA of the CDR3: TGTGCCAGCAGTGACTTCAGGGTGGGCAATTCACCCCTCCACTTT. Translated: CASSDFRVGNSPLHF.

This clone was seen a single time. J is TRBJ1-1 and V is TRBV7-9, with D perhaps matching TRBD1 (6 bases). Germline CDR1 and CDR2: SEHNR and FQNEAQ (reference sequence). The CDR3 loop spans 15 amino acids. Trimming removed 2 bases from V and 1 base from J, with 11 bases in between. CDR3 residues: CASSLIRGQNTEAFF. CDR3 nucleotide sequence: TGTGCCAGCAGCTTAATCAGGGGACAGAACACTGAAGCTTTCTTT.

The CDR3 loop is CASSGRYEQYF. The CDR3 DNA sequence: TGCGCCAGCAGCGGAAGATACGAGCAGTACTTC. This chain links TRBV5-1 with TRBJ2-5; D remains ambiguous. The DNA end favors TRBJ2-7, so the J call may be wrong. Looked up from germline, CDR1 is SGHRS and CDR2 is YFSETQ. This CDR3 comprises 11 residues.

V gene TRBV2 combines with J gene TRBJ2-1; the D gene could be TRBD1 or TRBD2 (5 bases each). The CDR3 length is 16 residues. Trimming took off 4 bases at V and 0 bases at J, with 13 bases between the two ends. CDR1 is SNHLY, CDR2 FYNNEI, per germline. The CDR3 coding sequence is TGTGCCAGCAGTGGAGGGGCGAGGTTCTCCTACAATGAGCAGTTCTTC. This sequence encodes CASSGGARFSYNEQFF.

This clone came up once. The rearrangement links TRBV7-6 to TRBJ1-3; D might be TRBD1 (5 bases). The V gene lost 1 base and the J gene lost 0 bases, with 10 bases spanning the gap. CDR3 length equals 16 residues. Germline CDR1 and CDR2: SGHVS and FNYEAQ. CDR3 residues: CASSLGAGTSGNTIYF. The CDR3 DNA is TGTGCCAGCAGCTTAGGGGCAGGGACCTCTGGAAACACCATATATTTT.

The chain recombines TRBV7-6 with TRBJ1-3; D remains ambiguous. This CDR3 comprises 16 residues. Germline V gene sequence: CDR1 SGHVS, CDR2 FNYEAQ. V lost 1 base and J 0 bases, leaving 10 bases between the germline ends. The CDR3 spells CASSLEKGFSGNTIYF. The CDR3 nucleotides read TGTGCCAGCAGCTTAGAGAAGGGATTCTCTGGAAACACCATATATTTT.

This chain uses TRBV28 with TRBJ2-7; the D call may be TRBD1 or TRBD2 (6 bases each). The length of the CDR3 is 17 residues. V lost 4 bases and J lost 7, with 26 bases in between. Looked up from germline, CDR1 is MDHEN and CDR2 is SYDVKM. The CDR3 DNA reads TGTGCCAGCAGTTCGAGTCGGGGGCAGGGACCGCTTGGAGAGCAGTACTTC. It encodes CASSSSRGQGPLGEQYF.

CDR3 loop: CASSFLLRRRIRTDTQYF. The CDR3 DNA follows: TGTGCCAGCAGTTTCTTGCTCCGGAGGCGGATAAGGACAGATACGCAGTATTTT. The chain has TRBV27 and TRBJ2-3; tentative D call: TRBD2 (5 bases). Germline V gives CDR1 MNHEY, CDR2 SMNVEV (reference sequence). V was pared by 3 bases and J by 3 bases, with 22 bases between. The CDR3 runs 18 residues.

This sequence joins TRBV5-1 and TRBJ2-1; the match to TRBD1 covers 7 bases. CDR3 length: 15 residues. The germline CDR1 and CDR2 sequences are SGHRS and YFSETQ. V was clipped by 4 bases and J by 0 bases; unmatched bases: 4. CDR3 DNA sequence: TGCGCCAGCAGCCCGACAGGGAGCTCCTACAATGAGCAGTTCTTC. Protein sequence: CASSPTGSSYNEQFF.

The chain recombines TRBV29-1 with TRBJ2-1, with D perhaps matching TRBD2 (5 bases). The germline V gene has CDR1 SQVTM and CDR2 ANQGSEA. This CDR3 spans 13 amino acids. With 4 bases removed from V and 7 bases from J, the gap between germline ends came to 14 bases. CDR3 sequence reads: CSVGRGLGNEQFF. The CDR3 DNA follows: TGCAGCGTTGGCCGAGGACTTGGTAATGAGCAGTTCTTC.

This chain uses TRBV7-2 with TRBJ2-1; TRBD2 agrees at 10 bases. J was trimmed by 0 bases and V by 5 bases; bases with no gene match: 1. Looked up from germline, CDR1 is SGHTA and CDR2 is FQGNSA. This CDR3 region has 15 residues. CDR3 DNA: TGTGCCAGCAGCCGGACTAGCGGCTCCTACAATGAGCAGTTCTTC. Translation: CASSRTSGSYNEQFF.